The 16 T cell receptor beta chains presented below share a single source sample, sequenced in a study of cytomegalovirus exposure and HLA in healthy donors (dated by TCRdb to the late 2010s). Libraries were prepared through the immunoSEQ multiplex PCR assay. The multiplex PCR relied on a mix of 60 forward primers for TCR Vbeta segments and 13 reverse primers for TCR Jbeta segments. TCRdb stores this immuneACCESS table with in-frame sequences only. Part of the clones is absent; in the studies checked, under half of the shortfall reflects unresolved V genes, and no reason is known for the rest. This sample holds 300,000 or so clones; about four fifths were observed only once. 2% of the sample rests with the top ten. The source material was PBMCs. The receptors stem from a woman aged 40 to 50 in good health and CMV-seropositive.

This chain connects TRBV28 to TRBJ1-1, with TRBD1 identical over 10 bases. Losses at the gene ends were 2 bases for V and 10 bases for J; bases not matched to a gene: 10. Germline V CDR1 and CDR2: MDHEN, SYDVKM. The CDR3 covers 15 residues. CDR3 DNA: TGTGCCAGCAGTTTACCTACGGGACAGGGGCTTGCAGCTTTCTTT. Its translation: CASSLPTGQGLAAFF.

The V gene is TRBV30, the J gene TRBJ2-2; D is uncertain. This CDR3 contains 15 residues. Germline-derived CDR1 and CDR2 are GTSNPN and SVGIG (reference sequence). Between the trimmed V and J ends, which lost 0 bases and 3 bases, there was a span of 11 bases. CDR3 sequence (DNA): TGTGCCTGGAGTGTTGAAAGAGTTCACACCGGGGAGCTGTTTTTT. Translating it yields CAWSVERVHTGELFF.

This sequence joins TRBV7-8 and TRBJ2-5; 7 bases map to TRBD1. V lost 2 bases, J lost 4 bases, and 13 bases stayed unmatched. The CDR3 runs to 17 residues. Germline assignment: CDR1 SGHVS and CDR2 FQNEAQ. This chain's CDR3 is CASSLRPQTGFPETQYF. The CDR3 DNA follows: TGTGCCAGCAGCTTAAGGCCACAGACAGGGTTCCCAGAGACCCAGTACTTC.

The V and J genes are TRBV27 and TRBJ2-1; the match to TRBD2 covers 9 bases. The CDR3 covers 16 residues. CDR1 MNHEY and CDR2 SMNVEV come from the germline V gene (reference sequence). After removal of 3 bases from V and 6 bases from J, the junction contained 9 bases not matched to a gene. Here the CDR3 DNA reads TGTGCCAGCAGTTTCCTCCTACTAGCGGGCCCCAATGAGCAGTTCTTC. Its protein product is CASSFLLLAGPNEQFF.

This rearrangement joins TRBV29-1 to TRBJ2-1; 8 bases line up with TRBD1. In germline, CDR1 is SQVTM, CDR2 ANQGSEA. The CDR3 runs to 13 residues. Germline trimming cut 4 bases from V and 3 bases from J; bases unmatched to any gene: 2. The CDR3 nucleotides are TGCAGCGTTGCAGGGGGCGTCTACAATGAGCAGTTCTTC. Translating gives CSVAGGVYNEQFF.

The rearrangement uses TRBV30 and TRBJ1-1; 7 bases align to TRBD1. Per germline, CDR1 GTSNPN and CDR2 SVGIG (reference sequence). After removal of 8 bases from V and 5 bases from J, the junction contained 14 bases not matched to a gene. The CDR3 consists of 14 residues. CDR3 sequence (DNA): TGTGCCCGCCCCGAACAGGGGATTAGGACTGAAGCTTTCTTT. This translates into CARPEQGIRTEAFF.

V gene TRBV5-6 combines with J gene TRBJ2-5, with TRBD1 matching over 9 bases. With 4 bases clipped from V and 0 bases from J, the junction kept 4 bases outside the gene matches. The germline gives CDR1 SGHDT, CDR2 YYEEEE. The length of the CDR3 is 15 residues. This CDR3 reads CASSGDRGYQETQYF. The DNA for the CDR3 is TGTGCCAGCAGCGGCGACAGGGGGTACCAAGAGACCCAGTACTTC. Full variable domain (remainder filled in from reference TRBV5-6 and TRBJ2-5): DAGVTQSPTHLIKTRGQQVTLRCSPKSGHDTVSWYQQALGQGPQFIFQYYEEEERQRGNFPDRFSGHQFPNYSSELNVNALLLGDSALYLCASSGDRGYQETQYFGPGTRLLVL.

The chain links TRBV7-8 to TRBJ1-1; D remains ambiguous. V shed 1 base and J shed 1 base, with 7 bases lying between them. CDR1 SGHVS and CDR2 FQNEAQ come from the germline V gene. This CDR3 comprises 14 residues. The CDR3 sequence is CASSLVAGNTEAFF. The CDR3 nucleotides read TGTGCCAGCAGCTTAGTGGCAGGGAACACTGAAGCTTTCTTT.

V and J are TRBV9 and TRBJ2-1; D unresolved. The CDR3 totals 15 residues. The germline CDR1 and CDR2 sequences are SGDLS and YYNGEE. V gave up 4 bases and J gave up 0 bases, with 11 bases separating them. The CDR3 sequence is CASSQYASSYNEQFF. The CDR3 region has the DNA TGTGCCAGCAGCCAGTACGCTAGCTCCTACAATGAGCAGTTCTTC. Filled out from reference TRBV9 and TRBJ2-1, the complete variable domain reads DSGVTQTPKHLITATGQRVTLRCSPRSGDLSVYWYQQSLDQGLQFLIQYYNGEERAKGNILERFSAQQFPDLHSELNLSSLELGDSALYFCASSQYASSYNEQFFGPGTRLTVL.

In this sample, this clone turned up a few times. The rearrangement uses TRBV15 and TRBJ1-5; D call uncertain. From germline, CDR1 is LNHNV and CDR2 YYDKDF (reference sequence). This CDR3 region has 12 residues. Trimming removed 5 bases from V and 9 bases from J, with 11 bases in between. The CDR3, as DNA: TGTGCCACCAGCCGCCGGGCGGGGCCCCAGCATTTT. This codes for CATSRRAGPQHF.

The chain has TRBV18 and TRBJ2-7; D perhaps matches TRBD2 (5 bases). Trimming pared 2 bases from V and 5 bases from J, leaving 7 bases between. There are 12 residues in the CDR3. Germline CDR1 is KGHSH and CDR2 is LQKENI. CDR3 sequence (DNA): TGTGCCAGCTCACCATTGGGAGACGAGCAGTACTTC. It translates to CASSPLGDEQYF.

V is TRBV9 and J is TRBJ2-1, with TRBD2 matching over 13 bases. J was trimmed by 8 bases and V by 4 bases; bases with no gene match: 6. There are 15 residues in the CDR3. Germline assignment: CDR1 SGDLS and CDR2 YYNGEE. The CDR3 DNA reads as TGTGCCAGCAGCCTCGGGACTAGCGGGATCTATGAGCAGTTCTTC. It codes for CASSLGTSGIYEQFF. The entire variable domain, with the rest obtained from reference TRBV9 and TRBJ2-1, is as follows: DSGVTQTPKHLITATGQRVTLRCSPRSGDLSVYWYQQSLDQGLQFLIQYYNGEERAKGNILERFSAQQFPDLHSELNLSSLELGDSALYFCASSLGTSGIYEQFFGPGTRLTVL.

The chain links TRBV7-9 to TRBJ2-1; D is perhaps TRBD1 (5 bases). The V end lost 5 bases, the J end lost 7 bases, and 12 bases lay between the germline ends. Per the germline V gene, CDR1 is SEHNR and CDR2 is FQNEAQ (reference sequence). This CDR3 contains 13 residues. For the CDR3, the DNA is TGTGCCAGCAGCGTTCCAGGGTCGAATGAGCAGTTCTTC. Protein sequence: CASSVPGSNEQFF.

The sample holds a few counts of this clone. CDR3: CASSFDPSGRPNEQFF. The CDR3 coding sequence is TGCGCCAGCAGCTTCGACCCTAGCGGGAGGCCCAATGAGCAGTTCTTC. The rearrangement joins TRBV5-1 to TRBJ2-1; 11 bases fit TRBD2. The CDR3 contains 16 residues. Germline V CDR1 and CDR2: SGHRS, YFSETQ. J gave up 6 bases and V 2 bases, and 7 bases lay outside the gene matches.

V usage is TRBV7-2 and J usage is TRBJ1-2; maybe TRBD1 (6 bases). V gave up 4 bases and J gave up 5 bases, with 11 bases separating them. Germline V gene sequence: CDR1 SGHTA, CDR2 FQGNSA. The CDR3 runs to 13 residues. CDR3 sequence reads: CASSSDRLYGYTF. DNA for the CDR3: TGTGCCAGCAGCTCCGACAGGCTTTATGGCTACACCTTC.

The chain is built from TRBV10-3 and TRBJ1-1, with no clear D. CDR1 ENHRY and CDR2 SYGVKD come from the germline V gene. V was clipped by 4 bases and J by 5 bases, with 5 bases between them. This CDR3 spans 11 amino acids. CDR3 in amino acids: CAISAGTEAFF. For the CDR3, the DNA is TGTGCCATCAGTGCGGGGACTGAAGCTTTCTTT.